The sequence of this T cell receptor beta chain was determined in a study of regulatory T cells. Comments on this clone: Its antigen is not identified.

Primers: 52 TRBV forward and 13 TRBJ reverse. The table came from immunoSEQ multiplex PCR; TCRdb's copy has only in-frame clones and leaves some out. The data contain almost 30,000 clones, 80% to 95% of them singletons. V shed 4 bases, J shed 2 bases, and the junction held 10 bases outside the gene matches. Germline CDR1 is LNHNV and CDR2 is YYDKDF (reference sequence). The CDR3 totals 18 residues. General study points: Patient repertoires had restricted TRB V-J pairs and skewed V and J usage, most in Tregs. In CD3G-deficient patients, conventional CD4+ T cells were enriched for hydrophobic CDR3 residues at positions 6 and 7.

The chain links TRBV15 to TRBJ2-6; TRBD1 matches at 8 bases. The material sequenced was conventional CD4+ T cells sorted from blood. This sequence originates from a person under 35 with CD3G deficiency. CDR3 protein: CATSTRQGSLPGANVLTF. For the CDR3, the DNA is TGTGCCACCAGCACCCGACAGGGGTCCCTCCCTGGGGCCAACGTCCTGACTTTC.